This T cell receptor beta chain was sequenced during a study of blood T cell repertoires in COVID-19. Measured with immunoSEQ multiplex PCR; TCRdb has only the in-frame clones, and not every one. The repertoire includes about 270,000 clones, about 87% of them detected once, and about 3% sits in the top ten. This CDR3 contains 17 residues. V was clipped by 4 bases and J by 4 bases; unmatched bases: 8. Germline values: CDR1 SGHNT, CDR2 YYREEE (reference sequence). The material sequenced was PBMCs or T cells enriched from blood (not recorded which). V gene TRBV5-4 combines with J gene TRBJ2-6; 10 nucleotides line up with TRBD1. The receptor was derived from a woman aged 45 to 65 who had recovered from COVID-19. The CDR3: CASSGKGTGAGANVLTF. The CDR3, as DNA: TGTGCCAGCAGCGGGAAAGGGACAGGGGCAGGGGCCAACGTCCTGACTTTC.